This TCR beta chain was recovered during a study of T cells expressing NK-cell markers. Study observations and caveats: In four donors, dominant clonotypes made up about 25-60.1% of CD3+CD56-NKG2C+ cells.

About this clonotype itself: Its specificity is not known.

CDR3 length equals 17 residues. Germline V gives CDR1 MDHEN, CDR2 SYDVKM. TCRdb reanalyzed the 5' RACE reads and collapses them to one entry per CDR3 protein, without DNA. Listed are around 100,000 distinct CDR3 sequences; around a sixth falls within the top ten. Sequences were obtained from blood T cells: a sorted CD56 or NKG2C T cell subset, CD4+ or CD8+ T cells, or bulk PBMC T cells (not recorded which). This TCR came from a woman aged 18-69 years in good health. The chain has TRBV28 and TRBJ2-4. The CDR3 here is CASSYSGSQLAKNIQYF.